This TCR beta chain was captured in a study of regulatory T cells in long-lasting Graves disease. This CDR3 is built from 14 residues. Concerning this clonotype itself: Just one base apart from a much larger clone, this may be a read error.

Time point reported: newly diagnosed GD, antithyroid drugs for less than 3 months. The TCR library was made from RNA that had been extracted from PBMCs in TRIzol. Libraries of TCR beta came from iRepertoire HTBI primers plus Arm-PCR of CDR3 regions. TCRdb independently ran MiXCR on the multiplex PCR reads; one entry per CDR3 protein. In the table there are roughly 380,000 distinct CDR3 sequences, 16% of which are singletons. These data are also associated with another study on T cells in Graves' hyperthyroidism and ophthalmopathy.

This sequence was found in a man in his forties with Graves disease. This chain links TRBV3-2 with TRBJ2-7; TRBD1, the table's D call, lacks a check against the DNA. TRBV3-2 is reported as a pseudogene. Here the sequenced sample was peripheral blood mononuclear cells (PBMCs), taken at new diagnosis, from a patient treated with antithyroid drugs. CDR3 residues: CATSQGTGTYEQYF. Here the CDR3 DNA reads TGTGCCACCAGCCAAGGGACAGGTACCTACGAGCAGTACTTC.